This TCR beta chain was retrieved from a study of Ad26.COV2.S vaccination and SARS-CoV-2 variants. Study outcomes and limitations: It was found that vaccine and placebo recipients had similar non-spike TCR breadth. It was vaccine recipients, not placebo recipients, who had the higher spike-specific TCR breadth.

Indicated treatment: some 20 received Ad26.COV2.S at low or high dose, single or two shots; about 5 received placebo; per-sample allocation not given. Repertoires come from day 63 after the first vaccine or placebo injection. Trimming cost V 1 base and J 1 base; bases outside gene matches: 3. Germline values: CDR1 LGHNA, CDR2 YSLEER. The CDR3 is 15 residues long. Profiling relied on immunoSEQ multiplex PCR, and the TCRdb table lists in-frame clones only, not all of them. The repertoire consists of roughly 400,000 clones, with 90% occurring once and the leading ten covering approximately 4.5%. Notes on this clone: The antigen remains undetermined.

This specimen consisted of peripheral blood, obtained in a trial of Ad26.COV2.S vaccine versus placebo. The clonotype comes from a person between 18 and 59 years old who received the Ad26.COV2.S COVID-19 vaccine or a placebo. The chain joins TRBV4-3 to TRBJ2-5, with 7 bases that match TRBD1. This CDR3 reads CASSQGQGSQETQYF. CDR3 in DNA: TGCGCCAGCAGCCAAGGACAGGGAAGCCAAGAGACCCAGTACTTC.